This is a list of T cell receptor beta chains from one sample in a study of blood T cells in healthy people across ages. TCRdb re-called the 5' RACE reads with MiXCR, one entry per CDR3 protein. Of about 1.7 million distinct CDR3 sequences in the sample, 28% were seen once. Sequencing was done on a sample of blood. These TCRs come from a woman younger than 45 in good health. CDR3s include the opening cysteine and the closing phenylalanine or tryptophan. A D gene is named only where the DNA matches it firmly. The listing skips clone size in some rows; elsewhere it reads once, few, many or a size class.

d_call	v_call	j_call	clone_size	cdr3_nt	cdr3_aa
NA	TRBV28	TRBJ1-5	NA	TGTGCCACCTCCCCAAGCAATCAGCCCCAGCATTTT	CATSPSNQPQHF
NA	TRBV10-2	TRBJ2-4	many	TGCGCCAGCAGTGGATCCGGGTTAGAGTACTTC	CASSGSGLEYF
TRBD2	TRBV7-6	TRBJ2-5	NA	TGTGCCAGCAGCTCCCGGGGACTAGCGGACATAAAACCTGAGCAGTACTTC	CASSSRGLADIKPEQYF
TRBD1	TRBV7-6	TRBJ1-6	few	TGTGCCAGCAGCTCGGGGACAGCAGGTTCAAATTCACCCCTCCACTTT	CASSSGTAGSNSPLHF
NA	TRBV6-5	TRBJ2-2	few	TGTGCCAGCATGGAACCGAACACCGGGGAGCTGTTTTTT	CASMEPNTGELFF
TRBD2	TRBV20-1	TRBJ2-1	many	TGCAGTGCTAGCATACCGGGACTAGCGGGGGGCAATGAGCAGTTCTTC	CSASIPGLAGGNEQFF
NA	TRBV7-8	TRBJ1-6	few	TGTGCCAGCAGGCCGGACTATAATTCACCCCTCCACTTT	CASRPDYNSPLHF
TRBD1	TRBV12-5	TRBJ2-7	many	TGTGCTAGCAAGACAGGGTTTTCCGAGCAGTACTTC	CASKTGFSEQYF
TRBD1	TRBV5-1	TRBJ1-6	few	TGCGCCAGCAGCCCCCAAGACAGGGGGCCCTCACCCCTCCACTTT	CASSPQDRGPSPLHF
TRBD1	TRBV12-3/TRBV12-4	TRBJ1-5	NA	TGTGCCAGCAGTACCGAAGGGGGCTATAGCAATCAGCCCCAGCATTTT	CASSTEGGYSNQPQHF
NA	TRBV7-2	TRBJ2-1	many	TGTGCCAGCAGCCCGGCGGGAACCTTCTACAATGAGCAGTTCTTC	CASSPAGTFYNEQFF
NA	TRBV27	TRBJ1-5	NA	TGTGCCAGCAGGGGCGCGGGGTCGGGCAATCAGCCCCAGCATTTT	CASRGAGSGNQPQHF
NA	TRBV12-3/TRBV12-4	TRBJ2-1	few	TGTGCCAGCAACGGCGGCATGAACAATGAGCAGTTCTTC	CASNGGMNNEQFF
NA	TRBV24-1	TRBJ1-2	NA	TGTGCCACCAGCCCCAGCGGGACGGCGGAAGGCTACACCTTC	CATSPSGTAEGYTF
TRBD2	TRBV7-9	TRBJ2-1	NA	TGTGCCAGCAGCACGCGACTAGCGGGGGTCGGAGAGACCCAGTTCTTC	CASSTRLAGVGETQFF
TRBD1	TRBV6-6	TRBJ1-4	NA	TGTGCCAGCAGTTACGGGACAGGGTTTAATGAAAAACTGTTTTTT	CASSYGTGFNEKLFF
TRBD1	TRBV2	TRBJ1-1	few	TGTGCCAGCAGAGGCACAGGGGCGGGCACTGAAGCTTTCTTT	CASRGTGAGTEAFF
TRBD1	TRBV3-1	TRBJ1-2	NA	TGTGCCAGCAGCCCTACCCGCAGGGGGAACGGCTACACCTTC	CASSPTRRGNGYTF
TRBD1	TRBV12-3/TRBV12-4	TRBJ2-4	many	TGTGCCAGCAGCCAACAGGGGGTTACCAAAAACATTCAGTACTTC	CASSQQGVTKNIQYF
NA	TRBV5-1	TRBJ2-5	NA	TGCGCCAGCAGCTTATCGTACGAGGGATGGGAGACCCAGTACTTC	CASSLSYEGWETQYF
NA	TRBV2	TRBJ1-4	NA	TGTGCCAGCGGGCCGGAGCAGAGTGAAAAACTGTTTTTT	CASGPEQSEKLFF
NA	TRBV29-1	TRBJ2-3	many	TGCAGCGTTGGGTCGCGGGAAAACACAGATACGCAGTATTTT	CSVGSRENTDTQYF
TRBD2	TRBV20-1	TRBJ2-7	few	TGCAGTGCCTCGGTGGGGGGGACCTACGAGCAGTACTTC	CSASVGGTYEQYF
TRBD2	TRBV10-3	TRBJ2-1	many	TGTGCCATCAGTGACGCTAGCGGGGGGCTTGGTGAGCAGTTCTTC	CAISDASGGLGEQFF
NA	TRBV20-1	TRBJ2-1	many	TGCAGTGCACCTAGCACTGAGCAGTTCTTC	CSAPSTEQFF
TRBD1	TRBV15	TRBJ2-7	once	TGTGCCACCAGCAGGACAGGGGCGGGTTACAATGAGCAGTACTTC	CATSRTGAGYNEQYF
NA	TRBV7-6	TRBJ2-1	NA	TGTGCCAGCGGCTTATCGGGAGTGAGCTCCTACAATGAGCAGTTCTTC	CASGLSGVSSYNEQFF
TRBD2	TRBV7-6	TRBJ2-1	NA	TGTGCCAGCAGCTCGGGACTAGCGGGAGGTGACCCCTCCTACAATGAGCAGTTCTTC	CASSSGLAGGDPSYNEQFF